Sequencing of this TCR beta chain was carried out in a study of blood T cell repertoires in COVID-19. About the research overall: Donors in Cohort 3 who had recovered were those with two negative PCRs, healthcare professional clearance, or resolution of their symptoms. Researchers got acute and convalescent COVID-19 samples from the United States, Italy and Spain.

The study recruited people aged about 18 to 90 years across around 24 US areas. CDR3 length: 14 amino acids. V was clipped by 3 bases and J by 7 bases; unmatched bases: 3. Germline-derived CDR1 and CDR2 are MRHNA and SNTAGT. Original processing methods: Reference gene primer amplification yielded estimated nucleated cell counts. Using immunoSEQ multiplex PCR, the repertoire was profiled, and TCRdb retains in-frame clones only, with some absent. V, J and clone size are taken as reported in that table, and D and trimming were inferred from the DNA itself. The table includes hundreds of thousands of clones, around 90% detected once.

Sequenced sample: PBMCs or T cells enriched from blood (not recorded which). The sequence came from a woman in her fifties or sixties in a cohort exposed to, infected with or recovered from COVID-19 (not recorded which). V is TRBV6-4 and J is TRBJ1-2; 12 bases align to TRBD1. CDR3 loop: CASSDRDRGLGYTF. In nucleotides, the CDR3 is TGTGCCAGCAGTGATCGGGACAGGGGGCTTGGCTACACCTTC.